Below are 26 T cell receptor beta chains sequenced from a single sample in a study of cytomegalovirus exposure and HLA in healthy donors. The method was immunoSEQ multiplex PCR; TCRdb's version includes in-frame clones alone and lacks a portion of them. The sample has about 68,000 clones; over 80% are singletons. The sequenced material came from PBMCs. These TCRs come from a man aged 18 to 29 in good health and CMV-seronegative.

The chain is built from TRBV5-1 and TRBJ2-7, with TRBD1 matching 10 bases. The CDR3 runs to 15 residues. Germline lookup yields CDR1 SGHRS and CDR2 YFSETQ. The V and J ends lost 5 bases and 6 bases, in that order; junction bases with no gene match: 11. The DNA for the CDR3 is TGCGCCAGCAGATCTCCGGGACAGGGGTCCGGCGAGCAGTACTTC. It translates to CASRSPGQGSGEQYF.

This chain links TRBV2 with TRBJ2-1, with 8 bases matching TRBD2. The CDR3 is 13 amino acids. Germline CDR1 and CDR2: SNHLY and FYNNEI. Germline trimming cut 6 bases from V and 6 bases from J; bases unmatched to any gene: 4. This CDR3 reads CASSYGLANEQFF. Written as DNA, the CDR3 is TGTGCCAGCAGCTACGGACTAGCCAATGAGCAGTTCTTC.

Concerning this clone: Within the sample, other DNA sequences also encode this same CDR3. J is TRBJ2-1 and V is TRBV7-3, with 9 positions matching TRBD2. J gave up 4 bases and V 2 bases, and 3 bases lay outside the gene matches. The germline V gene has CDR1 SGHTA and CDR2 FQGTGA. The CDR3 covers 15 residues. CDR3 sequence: CASSLGAGGYNEQFF. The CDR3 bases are TGTGCCAGCAGCTTAGGAGCGGGAGGTTACAATGAGCAGTTCTTC.

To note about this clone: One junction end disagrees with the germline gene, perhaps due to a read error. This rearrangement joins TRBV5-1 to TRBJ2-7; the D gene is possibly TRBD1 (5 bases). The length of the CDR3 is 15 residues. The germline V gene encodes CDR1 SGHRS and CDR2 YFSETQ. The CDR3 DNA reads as TGCGCCAGCAGCTTGGGCCTTAGGCAGGGCGAGGAATCCAACTTC. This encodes CASSLGLRQGEESNF.

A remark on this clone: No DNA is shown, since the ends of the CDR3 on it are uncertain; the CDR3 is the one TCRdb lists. CDR3 protein: CASSVGGGTQGREF. The chain has TRBV9 and TRBJ1-1; whether TRBD1, the table's D call, matches the DNA was not checked. The CDR3 spans 14 amino acids, including both terminal residues. Germline values: CDR1 SGDLS, CDR2 YYNGEE.

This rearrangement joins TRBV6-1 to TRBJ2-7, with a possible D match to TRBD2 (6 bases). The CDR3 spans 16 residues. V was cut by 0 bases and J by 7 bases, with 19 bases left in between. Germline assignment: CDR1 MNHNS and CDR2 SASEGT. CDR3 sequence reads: CASSEARGTYLWEQYF. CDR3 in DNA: TGTGCCAGCAGTGAAGCGCGCGGGACTTATCTTTGGGAGCAGTACTTC.

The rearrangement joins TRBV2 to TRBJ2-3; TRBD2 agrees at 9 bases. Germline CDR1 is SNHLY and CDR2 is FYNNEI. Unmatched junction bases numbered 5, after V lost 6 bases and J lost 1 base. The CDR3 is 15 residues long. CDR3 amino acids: CASRFLAGRTDTQYF. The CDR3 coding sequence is TGTGCCAGCAGGTTCCTAGCGGGACGCACAGATACGCAGTATTTT.

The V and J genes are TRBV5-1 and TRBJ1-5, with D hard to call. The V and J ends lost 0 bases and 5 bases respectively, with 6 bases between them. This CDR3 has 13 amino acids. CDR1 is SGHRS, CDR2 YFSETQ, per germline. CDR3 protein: CASSLDSHQPQHF. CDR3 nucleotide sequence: TGCGCCAGCAGCTTGGACAGCCATCAGCCCCAGCATTTT.

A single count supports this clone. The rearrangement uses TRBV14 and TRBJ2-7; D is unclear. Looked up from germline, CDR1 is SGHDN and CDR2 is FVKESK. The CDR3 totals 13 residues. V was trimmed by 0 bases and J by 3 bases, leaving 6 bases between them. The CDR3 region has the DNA TGTGCCAGCAGCCAAGACTCTAGCTACGAGCAGTACTTC. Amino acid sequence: CASSQDSSYEQYF.

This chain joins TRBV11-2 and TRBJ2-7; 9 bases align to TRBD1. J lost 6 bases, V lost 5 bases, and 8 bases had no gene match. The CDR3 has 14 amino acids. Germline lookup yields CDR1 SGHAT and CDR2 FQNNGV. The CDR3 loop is CASSPDRGRGEQYF. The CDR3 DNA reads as TGTGCCAGCAGCCCCGACAGGGGGAGAGGCGAGCAGTACTTC. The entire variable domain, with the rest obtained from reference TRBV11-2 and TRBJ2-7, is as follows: EAGVAQSPRYKIIEKRQSVAFWCNPISGHATLYWYQQILGQGPKLLIQFQNNGVVDDSQLPKDRFSAERLKGVDSTLKIQPAKLEDSAVYLCASSPDRGRGEQYFGPGTRLTVT.

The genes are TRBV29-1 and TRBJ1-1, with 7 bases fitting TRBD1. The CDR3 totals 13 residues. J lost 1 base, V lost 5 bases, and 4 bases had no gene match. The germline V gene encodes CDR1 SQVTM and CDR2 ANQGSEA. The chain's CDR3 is CSVMTGPNTEAFF. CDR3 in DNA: TGCAGCGTTATGACAGGGCCGAACACTGAAGCTTTCTTT.

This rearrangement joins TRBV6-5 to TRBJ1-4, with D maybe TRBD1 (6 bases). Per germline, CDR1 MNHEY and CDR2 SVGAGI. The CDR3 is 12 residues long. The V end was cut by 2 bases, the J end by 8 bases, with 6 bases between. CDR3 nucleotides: TGTGCCAGCAGTTACCAGGGGGAAAAACTGTTTTTT. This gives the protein CASSYQGEKLFF.

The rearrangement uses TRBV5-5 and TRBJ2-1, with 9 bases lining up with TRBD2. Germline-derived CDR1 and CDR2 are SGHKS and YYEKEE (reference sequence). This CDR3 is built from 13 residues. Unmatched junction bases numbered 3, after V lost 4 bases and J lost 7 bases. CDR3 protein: CASSVLAGNEQFF. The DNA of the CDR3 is TGTGCCAGCAGCGTTCTAGCGGGGAATGAGCAGTTCTTC.

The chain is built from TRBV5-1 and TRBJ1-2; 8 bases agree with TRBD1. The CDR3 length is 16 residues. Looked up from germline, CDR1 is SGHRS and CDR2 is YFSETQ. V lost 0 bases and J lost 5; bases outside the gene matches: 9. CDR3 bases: TGCGCCAGCAGCTTGGCGGGCAGGGGGCGCGAATATGGCTACACCTTC. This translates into CASSLAGRGREYGYTF.

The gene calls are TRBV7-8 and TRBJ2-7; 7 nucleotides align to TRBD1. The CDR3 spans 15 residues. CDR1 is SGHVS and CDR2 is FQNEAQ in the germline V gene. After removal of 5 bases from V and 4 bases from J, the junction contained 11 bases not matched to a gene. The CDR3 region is CASSKRQGVGYEQYF. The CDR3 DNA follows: TGTGCCAGCAGCAAACGACAGGGAGTGGGGTACGAGCAGTACTTC.

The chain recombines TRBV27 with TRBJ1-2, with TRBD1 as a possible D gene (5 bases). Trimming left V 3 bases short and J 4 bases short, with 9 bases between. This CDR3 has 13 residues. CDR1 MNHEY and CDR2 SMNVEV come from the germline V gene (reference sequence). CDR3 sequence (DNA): TGTGCCAGCAGTTTGGCAGGGTTCTATGGCTACACCTTC. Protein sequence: CASSLAGFYGYTF.

CDR3 in DNA: TGCACCAGCAGCCAGCCGGGACTAGCTTTGTACGAGCAGTACTTC. The encoded protein is CTSSQPGLALYEQYF. The chain has TRBV1 and TRBJ2-7; TRBD2 was called by the table and not checked on the DNA. TRBV1 is tagged as a pseudogene. CDR3 size: 15 residues.

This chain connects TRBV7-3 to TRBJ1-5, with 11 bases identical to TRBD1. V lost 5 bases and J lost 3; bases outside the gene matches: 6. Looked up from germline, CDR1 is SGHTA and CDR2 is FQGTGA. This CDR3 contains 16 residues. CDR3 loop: CASSNPGQGVNQPQHF. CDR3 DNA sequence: TGTGCCAGCAGCAATCCGGGACAGGGGGTCAATCAGCCCCAGCATTTT.

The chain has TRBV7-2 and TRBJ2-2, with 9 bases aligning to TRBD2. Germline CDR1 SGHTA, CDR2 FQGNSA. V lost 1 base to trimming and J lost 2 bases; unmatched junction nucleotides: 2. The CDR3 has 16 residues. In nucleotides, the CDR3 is TGTGCCAGCAGCTTAGTGGGACTAGCTAACACCGGGGAGCTGTTTTTT. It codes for CASSLVGLANTGELFF.

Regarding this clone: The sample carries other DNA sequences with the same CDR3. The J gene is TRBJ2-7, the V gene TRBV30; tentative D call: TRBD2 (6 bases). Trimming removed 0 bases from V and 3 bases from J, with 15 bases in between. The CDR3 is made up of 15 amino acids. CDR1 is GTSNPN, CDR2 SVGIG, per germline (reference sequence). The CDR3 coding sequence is TGTGCCTGGAGTGTACGAGGGACTGGGAGCTACGAGCAGTACTTC. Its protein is CAWSVRGTGSYEQYF.

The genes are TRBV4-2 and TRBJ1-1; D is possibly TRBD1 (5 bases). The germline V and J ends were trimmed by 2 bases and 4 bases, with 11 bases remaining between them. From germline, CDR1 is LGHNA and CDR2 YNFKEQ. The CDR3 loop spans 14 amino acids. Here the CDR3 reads CASSQQTEATEAFF. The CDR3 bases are TGTGCCAGCAGCCAACAGACAGAGGCCACTGAAGCTTTCTTT.

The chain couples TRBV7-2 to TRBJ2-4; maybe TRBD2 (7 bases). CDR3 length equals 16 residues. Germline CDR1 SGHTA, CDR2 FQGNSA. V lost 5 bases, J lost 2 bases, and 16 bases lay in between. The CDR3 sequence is CASSLGAGETKNIQYF. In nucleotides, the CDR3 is TGTGCCAGCAGCCTGGGGGCGGGGGAAACCAAAAACATTCAGTACTTC.

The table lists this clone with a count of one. The CDR3 protein is CASRDPLSWTGESYEQYF. The CDR3 nucleotides read TGTGCCAGCAGGGACCCCTTAAGTTGGACTGGAGAGTCCTACGAGCAGTACTTC. The V call is TRBV7-3, the J call TRBJ2-7; D is possibly TRBD2 (5 bases). CDR3 size: 18 residues. The germline V gene encodes CDR1 SGHTA and CDR2 FQGTGA. V dropped 6 bases and J dropped 1 base, with 25 bases sitting between them.

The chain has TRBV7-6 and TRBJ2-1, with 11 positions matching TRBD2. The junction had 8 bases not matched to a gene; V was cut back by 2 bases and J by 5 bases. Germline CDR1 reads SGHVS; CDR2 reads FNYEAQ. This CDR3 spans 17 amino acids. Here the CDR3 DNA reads TGTGCCAGCAGCTTAAGGTTGGGGACTAGCGGACACAATGAGCAGTTCTTC. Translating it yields CASSLRLGTSGHNEQFF.

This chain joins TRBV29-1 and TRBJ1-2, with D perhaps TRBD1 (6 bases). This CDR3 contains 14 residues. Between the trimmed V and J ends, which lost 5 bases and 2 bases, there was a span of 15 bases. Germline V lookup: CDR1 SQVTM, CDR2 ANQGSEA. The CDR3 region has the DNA TGCAGCGTTCTTAGGGAAGACAGGAACTATGGCTACACCTTC. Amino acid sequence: CSVLREDRNYGYTF.

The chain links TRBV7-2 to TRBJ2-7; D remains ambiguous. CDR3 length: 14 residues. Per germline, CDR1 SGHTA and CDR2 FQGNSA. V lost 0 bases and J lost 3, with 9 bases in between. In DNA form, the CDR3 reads TGTGCCAGCAGCTTAGCGGGCCCTTACTACGAGCAGTACTTC. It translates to CASSLAGPYYEQYF.